The 7 T cell receptor beta chains reported below all come from one sample, sequenced in a study of T cells after yellow fever vaccination. TCRdb re-called the 5' RACE reads through MiXCR, storing one row per CDR3 protein. The sample carries about 320,000 distinct CDR3 sequences, around 4.5% recorded once. Sequenced material: PBMCs, taken 15 days after the yellow fever booster vaccination. The receptors originated from a man aged 18 to 29 who received the YFV17D yellow fever vaccine.

This clonotype was seen only a few times. The chain couples TRBV5-6 to TRBJ2-5; tentatively, D is TRBD2 (6 bases). Germline CDR1 reads SGHDT; CDR2 reads YYEEEE. V was trimmed by 7 bases and J by 5 bases, leaving 12 bases between them. This CDR3 is built from 12 residues. Here the CDR3 reads CASGGTVETQYF. The CDR3, as DNA: TGTGCCAGCGGCGGGACGGTGGAGACCCAGTACTTC.

This clonotype was seen ten or more times. The chain couples TRBV24-1 to TRBJ1-1; TRBD1 matches at 9 bases. This CDR3 region has 13 residues. Unmatched junction bases numbered 6, after V lost 4 bases and J lost 10 bases. Germline assignment: CDR1 KGHDR and CDR2 SFDVKD. The CDR3 bases are TGTGCCACCAGTGACCTAGACAGGGGGAGAGCTTTCTTT. It yields the protein CATSDLDRGRAFF.

This clonotype has at least ten counts. The CDR3 here is CASSTTAATNEKLFF. DNA of the CDR3: TGTGCCAGCAGTACGACAGCGGCAACTAATGAAAAACTGTTTTTT. This chain links TRBV27 with TRBJ1-4, with D possibly matching TRBD1 (5 bases). V was trimmed by 5 bases and J by 0 bases, leaving 10 bases between them. The length of the CDR3 is 15 residues. CDR1 is MNHEY and CDR2 is SMNVEV in the germline V gene (reference sequence).

The V and J genes are TRBV19 and TRBJ1-2; weak D call: TRBD1 (5 bases). Trimming left V 5 bases short and J 1 base short, with 11 bases between. The CDR3 spans 14 residues. The germline gives CDR1 LNHDA, CDR2 SQIVND (reference sequence). The CDR3 region is CASSSRQLNYGYTF. CDR3 nucleotides: TGTGCCAGTAGTTCCCGACAGCTTAACTATGGCTACACCTTC.

This clonotype was detected a few times. The chain recombines TRBV7-9 with TRBJ2-3; D call uncertain. The CDR3 has 15 amino acids. Per the germline V gene, CDR1 is SEHNR and CDR2 is FQNEAQ (reference sequence). Deletions cut 5 bases from V and 4 bases from J, with 16 bases between. CDR3 region: CASSPSRGVADTQYF. The CDR3 coding sequence is TGTGCCAGCAGCCCATCACGTGGGGTGGCAGATACGCAGTATTTT.

Ten or more counts support this clonotype. The V call is TRBV4-3, the J call TRBJ1-5, with D possibly being TRBD1 (6 bases). Trimming shortened V by 0 bases and J by 6 bases, and 12 bases separated the two germline ends. Germline assignment: CDR1 LGHNA and CDR2 YSLEER. The CDR3 has 15 residues. Here the CDR3 DNA reads TGCGCCAGCAGCCAAGACAACAGGGACGCTCAGCCCCAGCATTTT. This codes for CASSQDNRDAQPQHF.

This clonotype was detected only a few times. CDR3 coding DNA: TGCGCCAGCAGCTTGGAAGGCACAGCGCCTGGAAACACCATATATTTT. Translating gives CASSLEGTAPGNTIYF. The chain is built from TRBV5-1 and TRBJ1-3; the D is unclear. This CDR3 is 16 amino acids long. The ends were cut back, 0 bases at V and 2 bases at J, with 12 bases in the middle. Germline V gene sequence: CDR1 SGHRS, CDR2 YFSETQ.